Listed here are 17 T cell receptor beta chains from one sample, sequenced in a study of T-cell memory formation after mild COVID-19. TCRdb redid the calling of the 5' RACE reads with MiXCR, one entry per CDR3 protein. The sample lists about 110,000 distinct CDR3 sequences, over 15% occurring once. Input material: PBMCs or a T cell subset sorted from them (not recorded which). The receptors originated from an adult woman who had mild COVID-19 (a few samples of this study predate the infection). Cell type and time point are not known.

This chain joins TRBV6-6 and TRBJ2-7; a possible D gene is TRBD1 (5 bases). V was pared by 2 bases and J by 2 bases, with 7 bases between. Germline V gene lookup returns CDR1 MNHNY and CDR2 SVGAGI (reference sequence). The CDR3 totals 13 residues. In DNA, the CDR3 is TGTGCCAGCAGTTACAAGGACACCTACGAGCAGTACTTC. Its protein product is CASSYKDTYEQYF.

This clonotype was detected a few times. The chain recombines TRBV3-1 with TRBJ1-1, with 11 bases fitting TRBD1. CDR3 length equals 17 residues. V lost 5 bases, J lost 3 bases, and 11 bases stayed unmatched. Germline lookup yields CDR1 LGHDT and CDR2 YNNKEL (reference sequence). CDR3 loop: CASSSRTGTGGHTEAFF. In DNA, the CDR3 is TGTGCCAGCAGCTCCCGTACCGGGACAGGGGGGCACACTGAAGCTTTCTTT.

This clonotype has a handful of counts. The V gene is TRBV7-8, the J gene TRBJ1-2; TRBD1 matches 7 bases. Germline V gene lookup returns CDR1 SGHVS and CDR2 FQNEAQ. The CDR3 has 15 amino acids. V was clipped by 1 base and J by 5 bases; unmatched bases: 7. CDR3 sequence reads: CASSLGQGLLYGYTF. Written as DNA, the CDR3 is TGTGCCAGCAGCTTAGGACAGGGCCTACTTTATGGCTACACCTTC. Full variable domain (rest looked up from reference TRBV7-8 and TRBJ1-2): GAGVSQSPRYKVAKRGQDVALRCDPISGHVSLFWYQQALGQGPEFLTYFQNEAQLDKSGLPSDRFFAERPEGSVSTLKIQRTQQEDSAVYLCASSLGQGLLYGYTFGSGTRLTVV.

This CDR3 is CASSSWDRAVPYEQYF. Here the CDR3 DNA reads TGTGCCAGCAGCTCCTGGGACAGGGCCGTACCCTACGAGCAGTACTTC. The rearrangement uses TRBV13 and TRBJ2-7; TRBD1 agrees at 9 bases. The germline V gene has CDR1 PRHDT and CDR2 FYEKMQ (reference sequence). This CDR3 region has 16 residues. J lost 2 bases, V lost 4 bases, and 9 bases had no gene match.

This clonotype has more than one count but fewer than ten. The CDR3 is CASSLAPLPNYGYTF. In DNA form, the CDR3 reads TGTGCCAGCAGTTTAGCGCCGTTGCCCAACTATGGCTACACCTTC. This chain links TRBV12-3 or TRBV12-4 with TRBJ1-2; D is uncertain. Trimming removed 0 bases from V and 2 bases from J, with 10 bases in between. This CDR3 spans 15 amino acids.

This clonotype was detected only a few times. The J gene is TRBJ2-7, the V gene TRBV19; 9 bases agree with TRBD1. CDR1 is LNHDA and CDR2 is SQIVND in the germline V gene (reference sequence). The CDR3 is 15 residues long. The J segment lost 2 bases and the V segment lost 0 bases, leaving 2 bases of the junction unmatched. CDR3: CASSIEGTGTYEQYF. CDR3 DNA: TGTGCCAGTAGTATAGAGGGGACAGGGACCTACGAGCAGTACTTC.

V is TRBV4-1 and J is TRBJ2-1, with 9 bases lining up with TRBD2. The CDR3 sequence is 15 residues long. Germline CDR1 reads MGHRA; CDR2 reads YSYEKL. V was clipped by 4 bases and J by 3 bases; unmatched bases: 4. For the CDR3, the DNA is TGCGCCAGCAGCCCAGCAGCGGGGGGCTACAATGAGCAGTTCTTC. This codes for CASSPAAGGYNEQFF.

The chain uses TRBV4-1 and TRBJ2-7, with TRBD2 matching over 10 bases. Germline V CDR1 and CDR2: MGHRA, YSYEKL. The CDR3 contains 18 residues. The V gene end was trimmed by 1 base and the J gene end by 2 bases; junction bases not matched to a gene: 11. CDR3 loop: CASSQGPSGSEVTYEQYF. Here the CDR3 DNA reads TGCGCCAGCAGCCAAGGGCCTAGCGGGAGTGAAGTAACCTACGAGCAGTACTTC.

The chain links TRBV4-1 to TRBJ1-3; D not certain. The CDR3 runs to 15 residues. The germline gives CDR1 MGHRA, CDR2 YSYEKL. Trimming cost V 3 bases and J 3 bases, with 12 bases left between them. The CDR3 DNA reads TGCGCCAGCAGCCAGGATGGCGGGGTTGGAAACACCATATATTTT. It encodes CASSQDGGVGNTIYF.

This clonotype was counted a few times. The chain combines TRBV25-1 with TRBJ2-1, with unresolved D. CDR3 length: 13 residues. V gave up 6 bases and J gave up 4 bases, with 10 bases separating them. Germline CDR1 and CDR2: MGHDK and SYGVNS. The CDR3 DNA follows: TGTGCCAGCAGCAGTGCCCGGTACAATGAGCAGTTCTTC. Its translation is CASSSARYNEQFF.

The table lists this clonotype with a few counts. The chain employs TRBV12-3 or TRBV12-4 and TRBJ2-1; 9 bases align to TRBD2. Trimming took 7 bases from V and 3 from J; bases not matched to a gene: 4. This CDR3 contains 14 residues. CDR3 protein: CASNSGSFYNEQFF. The CDR3 coding sequence is TGTGCCAGCAATAGCGGGAGTTTCTACAATGAGCAGTTCTTC.

This clonotype was observed a handful of times. The chain uses TRBV7-9 and TRBJ2-7, with TRBD1 identical over 8 bases. With 5 bases clipped from V and 3 bases from J, the junction kept 6 bases outside the gene matches. This CDR3 is built from 14 residues. Germline values: CDR1 SEHNR, CDR2 FQNEAQ (reference sequence). The DNA of the CDR3 is TGTGCCAGCAGCCAATCAGGACAGGGCTACGAGCAGTACTTC. This sequence encodes CASSQSGQGYEQYF.

The genes are TRBV11-3 and TRBJ2-1, with 10 nucleotides matching TRBD2. The junction had 6 bases not matched to a gene; V was cut back by 5 bases and J by 5 bases. The CDR3 spans 15 residues. CDR1 is SGHNT, CDR2 YENEEA, per germline. Here the CDR3 reads CASSLRTSGNNEQFF. In DNA form, the CDR3 reads TGTGCCAGCAGCCTACGGACTAGCGGAAACAATGAGCAGTTCTTC.

The rearrangement uses TRBV4-3 and TRBJ2-7, with D perhaps TRBD2 (6 bases). Trimming removed 0 bases from V and 9 bases from J, with 18 bases in between. CDR1 and CDR2 from the germline V gene are LGHNA and YSLEER. The CDR3 has 15 amino acids. The CDR3 here is CASSQDGGDGPGQYF. The CDR3 DNA sequence: TGCGCCAGCAGCCAAGATGGAGGGGACGGACCCGGGCAGTACTTC.

This clonotype was seen a handful of times. J is TRBJ2-2 and V is TRBV7-9, with D maybe TRBD2 (5 bases). The CDR3 totals 13 residues. V shed 5 bases and J shed 7 bases, with 11 bases lying between them. Germline CDR1 and CDR2: SEHNR and FQNEAQ (reference sequence). For the CDR3, the DNA is TGTGCCAGCAGCCAGCCGGAGGTCGGGGAGCTGTTTTTT. Amino acids: CASSQPEVGELFF.

This clonotype was detected ten times or more. The CDR3 DNA is TGTGCCAGCAGAGGCAACAGATACCTTCGCAATGAGCAGTTCTTC. Its translation is CASRGNRYLRNEQFF. The chain is built from TRBV12-3 or TRBV12-4 and TRBJ2-1; unclear D gene. Trimming took off 6 bases at V and 6 bases at J, with 18 bases between the two ends. The CDR3 totals 15 residues.

This sequence joins TRBV12-3 or TRBV12-4 and TRBJ1-4; 7 nucleotides align to TRBD1. V lost 0 bases to trimming and J lost 8 bases; unmatched junction nucleotides: 6. This CDR3 has 15 amino acids. The CDR3 region has the DNA TGTGCCAGCAGTTTAGCGCGAAGGGGGCAGGAAAAACTGTTTTTT. Its protein product is CASSLARRGQEKLFF.